Listed here are 18 T cell receptor beta chains from one sample, sequenced in a study of a mutant IDH1 vaccine in newly diagnosed glioma. Some clones are missing from TCRdb's copy, which holds only in-frame ones; the method was immunoSEQ multiplex PCR. The sample consists of some 51,000 clones, 78% of them appearing once. Which antigens these TCRs recognize remains unknown. Time point here: week 5, during vaccination. Mutant IDH1 20-mer peptide, at 300 ug, made up each vaccine dose, with topical imiquimod. Sequences were derived from PBMCs, sampled from a glioma patient whose treatment included an IDH1 peptide vaccine. The receptors were sampled from a man in his forties or fifties with glioma.

This clone occurred a few times. One junction end does not reproduce the germline sequence, and a read error may be involved. The chain uses TRBV7-3 and TRBJ2-7; D tentatively fits TRBD1 or TRBD2 (5 bases each). The CDR3 has 13 amino acids. Germline V gene sequence: CDR1 SGHTA, CDR2 FQGTGA. CDR3 protein: CASRPGTLSPHEF. The CDR3 region has the DNA TGTGCCAGCAGACCAGGGACCCTCTCACCGCACGAATTC.

This clone was observed a few times. The rearrangement uses TRBV6-1 and TRBJ1-5; a weak D match, TRBD1 (6 bases). This CDR3 is built from 14 residues. Germline V lookup: CDR1 MNHNS, CDR2 SASEGT. Trimming shortened V by 0 bases and J by 6 bases, and 9 bases separated the two germline ends. CDR3 DNA sequence: TGTGCCAGCAGTGAAGCGGGGGCGGGTCAGCCCCAGCATTTT. This encodes CASSEAGAGQPQHF.

Only a few counts were recorded for this clone. The V call is TRBV19, the J call TRBJ1-5; TRBD1 agrees at 7 bases. The length of the CDR3 is 14 residues. V trimming: 3 bases; J trimming: 6 bases; junction bases outside the gene matches: 5. Looked up from germline, CDR1 is LNHDA and CDR2 is SQIVND (reference sequence). The CDR3 region is CASSMLTGIQPQHF. CDR3 DNA: TGTGCCAGTAGTATGCTGACAGGGATTCAGCCCCAGCATTTT.

J is TRBJ2-7 and V is TRBV6-5; TRBD1 agrees at 8 bases. Per the germline V gene, CDR1 is MNHEY and CDR2 is SVGAGI. Trimming took 1 base from V and 5 from J; bases not matched to a gene: 4. This CDR3 has 14 residues. The DNA for the CDR3 is TGTGCCAGCAGTTACTACAGGGGGTACCACGAGCAGTACTTC. It specifies CASSYYRGYHEQYF.

This clone was detected only once. This sequence may be a read error, since a much larger clone differs from it by one base. The chain joins TRBV6-5 to TRBJ1-5; D gene uncertain. V was shortened by 5 bases and J by 0 bases, with 11 bases between the two germline ends. Germline-derived CDR1 and CDR2 are MNHEY and SVGAGI. This CDR3 comprises 15 residues. The DNA of the CDR3 is TGTGCCAGCAGTCTACAGCCTTATAGCAATCAGCCCCAGCATTTT. Its protein is CASSLQPYSNQPQHF.

The rearrangement joins TRBV2 to TRBJ1-4, with 7 bases fitting TRBD1. Germline V gene data show CDR1 as SNHLY and CDR2 as FYNNEI. J lost 8 bases, V lost 5 bases, and 8 bases had no gene match. CDR3 size: 14 residues. CDR3 DNA sequence: TGTGCCAGCAGTCGAAAGGGGGCGAGGGAAAAACTGTTTTTT. It translates to CASSRKGAREKLFF. The variable domain in full, completed from reference TRBV2 and TRBJ1-4, reads EPEVTQTPSHQVTQMGQEVILRCVPISNHLYFYWYRQILGQKVEFLVSFYNNEISEKSEIFDDQFSVERPDGSNFTLKIRSTKLEDSAMYFCASSRKGAREKLFFGSGTQLSVL.

This chain uses TRBV6-1 with TRBJ2-1; 9 positions agree with TRBD2. The CDR3 is made up of 16 amino acids. V lost 4 bases, J lost 7 bases, and 11 bases stayed unmatched. Looked up from germline, CDR1 is MNHNS and CDR2 is SASEGT. CDR3 nucleotides: TGTGCCAGCAGTGTATTAGCGGGGGACGGGGGGAATGAGCAGTTCTTC. Protein sequence: CASSVLAGDGGNEQFF.

The chain recombines TRBV5-6 with TRBJ1-4, with 8 nucleotides matching TRBD1. The CDR3 length is 15 residues. From germline, CDR1 is SGHDT and CDR2 YYEEEE. V trimming: 4 bases; J trimming: 3 bases; junction bases outside the gene matches: 5. This chain's CDR3 is CASSLETGANEKLFF. In nucleotides, the CDR3 is TGTGCCAGCAGCCTAGAGACAGGGGCTAATGAAAAACTGTTTTTT.

The CDR3 sequence: CASTLAAGAYEQYF. Here the CDR3 DNA reads TGTGCCAGCACCTTAGCGGCGGGGGCCTACGAGCAGTACTTC. The rearrangement links TRBV2 to TRBJ2-7; 7 bases align to TRBD2. This CDR3 is 14 amino acids long. Germline CDR1 is SNHLY and CDR2 is FYNNEI. The V gene end was trimmed by 7 bases and the J gene end by 2 bases; junction bases not matched to a gene: 8.

The J gene is TRBJ1-1, the V gene TRBV19, with TRBD1 identical over 7 bases. This CDR3 has 15 residues. Germline CDR1 is LNHDA and CDR2 is SQIVND (reference sequence). Germline trimming cut 5 bases from V and 0 bases from J; bases unmatched to any gene: 6. This CDR3 reads CASSPRQGMNTEAFF. The DNA of the CDR3 is TGTGCCAGTAGTCCGAGACAGGGCATGAACACTGAAGCTTTCTTT.

The genes are TRBV11-2 and TRBJ1-1; D may be TRBD1 (5 bases). The CDR3 runs 12 residues. V was clipped by 4 bases and J by 4 bases, with 7 bases between them. Germline V gene data show CDR1 as SGHAT and CDR2 as FQNNGV. CDR3 sequence reads: CASSSGFTEAFF. The CDR3 coding sequence is TGTGCCAGCAGCTCAGGGTTCACTGAAGCTTTCTTT.

This clone was found once. The gene calls are TRBV11-1 and TRBJ1-3; no definite D call. Trimming removed 7 bases from V and 0 bases from J, with 7 bases in between. Germline-derived CDR1 and CDR2 are SGHAT and FQDESV (reference sequence). This CDR3 is 13 amino acids long. The CDR3 sequence: CASTGLSGNTIYF. CDR3 sequence (DNA): TGTGCCAGCACGGGCCTCTCTGGAAACACCATATATTTT.

This rearrangement joins TRBV18 to TRBJ1-6, with 9 bases lining up with TRBD1. Germline V gene lookup returns CDR1 KGHSH and CDR2 LQKENI. Losses at the gene ends were 6 bases for V and 8 bases for J; bases not matched to a gene: 8. The CDR3 loop spans 15 amino acids. Here the CDR3 reads CASSSGTGTYSPLHF. CDR3 DNA: TGTGCCAGCTCGTCCGGGACAGGGACCTATTCACCCCTCCACTTT.

This sequence joins TRBV7-2 and TRBJ1-1, with D possibly matching TRBD1 (5 bases). V shed 3 bases and J shed 1 base, with 9 bases lying between them. The CDR3 has 14 amino acids. Germline CDR1 is SGHTA and CDR2 is FQGNSA. The CDR3: CASSFDSTNTEAFF. The CDR3 DNA is TGTGCCAGCAGCTTCGACAGCACGAACACTGAAGCTTTCTTT.

V is TRBV14 and J is TRBJ1-2; D gene unclear. This CDR3 comprises 12 residues. The V end lost 3 bases, the J end lost 4 bases, and 6 bases lay between the germline ends. Germline CDR1 reads SGHDN; CDR2 reads FVKESK. The CDR3 DNA follows: TGTGCCAGCAGCCATAGTCCCTATGGCTACACCTTC. This sequence encodes CASSHSPYGYTF.

V is TRBV5-1 and J is TRBJ2-3; D not certain. Germline CDR1 SGHRS, CDR2 YFSETQ. V lost 0 bases, J lost 0 bases, and 11 bases lay in between. The CDR3 loop spans 16 amino acids. The CDR3 DNA follows: TGCGCCAGCAGCTTGGCCCGTGGTCCAAGCACAGATACGCAGTATTTT. Translating gives CASSLARGPSTDTQYF.

This chain joins TRBV5-1 and TRBJ1-2; the D gene is possibly TRBD1 (6 bases). The germline gives CDR1 SGHRS, CDR2 YFSETQ. The CDR3 is made up of 15 amino acids. V was clipped by 0 bases and J by 6 bases, with 15 bases between them. CDR3 DNA sequence: TGCGCCAGCAGCTTGGGGCAGGGGCCTATGAATGGCTACACCTTC. As protein: CASSLGQGPMNGYTF.

The V gene is TRBV4-2, the J gene TRBJ1-1, with no clear D. CDR1 and CDR2 from the germline V gene are LGHNA and YNFKEQ. Trimming removed 0 bases at V and 0 bases at J, with 11 bases between. This CDR3 is built from 16 residues. CDR3 residues: CASSQEEQFMNTEAFF. CDR3 nucleotides: TGTGCCAGCAGCCAAGAGGAACAGTTCATGAACACTGAAGCTTTCTTT.